The source of this T cell receptor (beta chain) is a study of CD8 T cells in Susac syndrome. Trimming removed 6 bases from V and 2 bases from J; junction bases left unmatched: 8. CDR3 length: 16 amino acids. The germline CDR1 and CDR2 sequences are KGHDR and SFDVKD. RNA amounts of roughly 0.45 to 1 ug underwent reverse transcription with random hexamers. Each CDR3 protein is one row after TCRdb ran MiXCR on the immunoSEQ multiplex PCR reads. The sample records some 180,000 distinct CDR3 sequences, 85% to 95% being singletons. The source of this sequence is a human donor with Susac syndrome. The specimen was CD4+ T cells from PBMCs. The J gene is TRBJ2-5, the V gene TRBV24-1, with TRBD2 matching over 10 bases. The CDR3 reads CATSPSGRSSQETQYF. The CDR3 coding sequence is TGTGCCACCAGTCCTAGCGGGAGAAGTAGTCAAGAGACCCAGTACTTC.